The 10 T cell receptor beta chains given below trace back to one sample, sequenced in a study of T cell changes during pregnancy in multiple sclerosis. Profiled with immunoSEQ multiplex PCR; TCRdb holds only in-frame clones, not every one. The sample holds about 20,000 clones; approximately 86% are singletons and the top ten take less than 20%. Sequences were derived from CD8+ T cells from peripheral blood mononuclear cells, sampled after pregnancy. The receptors derive from a female donor in good health, enrolled as a control in a pregnancy study.

This sequence joins TRBV5-4 and TRBJ1-2, with 8 bases aligning to TRBD1. Germline V gives CDR1 SGHNT, CDR2 YYREEE (reference sequence). CDR3 length equals 15 residues. The trim removed 0 bases at V and 3 bases at J, leaving 4 bases unmatched. CDR3 loop: CASSLVTGGDYGYTF. CDR3 bases: TGTGCCAGCAGCTTGGTAACAGGGGGGGACTATGGCTACACCTTC.

The chain recombines TRBV27 with TRBJ2-1; the D gene is possibly TRBD1 (6 bases). The germline V gene encodes CDR1 MNHEY and CDR2 SMNVEV (reference sequence). The V end was cut by 4 bases, the J end by 5 bases, with 21 bases between. The CDR3 contains 17 residues. The CDR3 spells CASSYYLSSGADNEQFF. For the CDR3, the DNA is TGTGCCAGCAGTTATTATTTATCCTCAGGGGCCGACAATGAGCAGTTCTTC.

J is TRBJ1-6 and V is TRBV19, with a possible D match to TRBD1 (6 bases). There are 13 residues in the CDR3. Trimming took off 3 bases at V and 9 bases at J, with 9 bases between the two ends. Germline V gives CDR1 LNHDA, CDR2 SQIVND (reference sequence). DNA of the CDR3: TGTGCCAGTAGTATTGTAGGGGGTTCACCCCTCCACTTT. Translation gives CASSIVGGSPLHF. The full variable domain, rest sourced from reference TRBV19 and TRBJ1-6, is DGGITQSPKYLFRKEGQNVTLSCEQNLNHDAMYWYRQDPGQGLRLIYYSQIVNDFQKGDIAEGYSVSREKKESFPLTVTSAQKNPTAFYLCASSIVGGSPLHFGNGTRLTVT.

The chain links TRBV11-2 to TRBJ2-1; 10 nucleotides line up with TRBD2. There are 18 residues in the CDR3. The V and J ends lost 0 bases and 2 bases, in that order; junction bases with no gene match: 7. The germline V gene has CDR1 SGHAT and CDR2 FQNNGV. The CDR3 coding sequence is TGTGCCAGCAGCTTAGATTCACGGCTAGCGGGGGCCTACAATGAGCAGTTCTTC. As protein: CASSLDSRLAGAYNEQFF.

The chain employs TRBV10-2 and TRBJ2-1; TRBD2 matches at 9 bases. Germline V gene sequence: CDR1 WSHSY, CDR2 SAAADI. This CDR3 contains 13 residues. V dropped 8 bases and J dropped 8; count of bases not matched to a gene: 7. CDR3 sequence: CASGYSGSDEQFF. The DNA of the CDR3 is TGCGCCAGCGGATATAGCGGGAGCGATGAGCAGTTCTTC.

This clone was seen once. This chain links TRBV27 with TRBJ1-4; D may be TRBD1 (6 bases). The CDR3 runs 15 residues. Per the germline V gene, CDR1 is MNHEY and CDR2 is SMNVEV (reference sequence). V was cut by 4 bases and J by 8 bases, with 17 bases left in between. The CDR3, as DNA: TGTGCCAGCAGTTCCGGGGGAGGGGGGACCGAAAAACTGTTTTTT. It yields the protein CASSSGGGGTEKLFF.

V gene TRBV27 combines with J gene TRBJ1-6; the match to TRBD1 covers 7 bases. After removal of 4 bases from V and 10 bases from J, the junction contained 7 bases not matched to a gene. Per germline, CDR1 MNHEY and CDR2 SMNVEV (reference sequence). This CDR3 region has 14 residues. CDR3 sequence: CASSSTTGWSPLHF. The CDR3 nucleotides read TGTGCCAGCAGTTCTACGACAGGGTGGTCACCCCTCCACTTT.

This chain connects TRBV9 to TRBJ2-7; 7 nucleotides match TRBD2. This CDR3 has 15 amino acids. Germline V lookup: CDR1 SGDLS, CDR2 YYNGEE. V shed 0 bases and J 2 bases; nucleotides not matched to a gene: 5. The CDR3 DNA reads as TGTGCCAGCAGCGTAGAGGGAAGCGGGGCCTACGAGCAGTACTTC. Residues: CASSVEGSGAYEQYF. The full variable domain, with the rest looked up from reference TRBV9 and TRBJ2-7, is DSGVTQTPKHLITATGQRVTLRCSPRSGDLSVYWYQQSLDQGLQFLIQYYNGEERAKGNILERFSAQQFPDLHSELNLSSLELGDSALYFCASSVEGSGAYEQYFGPGTRLTVT.

This chain uses TRBV19 with TRBJ1-3; D remains unclear. The CDR3 covers 19 residues. Trimming took 0 bases from V and 0 from J, leaving 18 bases between them. Germline V CDR1 and CDR2: LNHDA, SQIVND (reference sequence). This CDR3 reads CASSIDLEALWSSGNTIYF. The CDR3 region has the DNA TGTGCCAGTAGTATAGATCTGGAGGCCCTCTGGAGCTCTGGAAACACCATATATTTT.

The J gene is TRBJ2-1, the V gene TRBV4-1; D is uncertain. The V and J ends lost 1 base and 5 bases respectively, with 6 bases between them. The CDR3 extends over 13 amino acids. Germline loops: CDR1 MGHRA, CDR2 YSYEKL. The CDR3 here is CASSQGAHNEQFF. Here the CDR3 DNA reads TGCGCCAGCAGCCAAGGGGCACACAATGAGCAGTTCTTC.